The clone carrying this T cell receptor (beta chain) came up a few times. Its antigen is unknown. These data are taken from a study of T-cell memory formation after mild COVID-19. Study-level findings and limits: The SARS-CoV-2 specificity of second-wave clones reaching peak at day 37 remained unverified. While clones contracting from day 15 to 85 were balanced between CD4 and CD8, later expanders leaned CD4+. Mainly in CM and EM were contracting CD4+ clones; CD8+ were in EMRA.

With constant-segment primers, 5'RACE yielded cDNA libraries of TCR alpha and TCR beta that carried sample barcodes and UMIs. Each CDR3 protein is one row after TCRdb ran MiXCR on the 5' RACE reads. Altogether roughly 550,000 distinct CDR3 sequences are present, about a fifth being singletons, with the ten largest covering roughly an eighth. The sequenced material came from PBMCs or a T cell subset sorted from them (not recorded which). The receptor's source is an adult woman who had mild COVID-19 (a few samples of this study predate the infection). Cell type and time point are not known.

CDR3 protein: CASSYRSDEQFF. CDR3 coding DNA: TGTGCCAGCAGTTACAGATCCGATGAGCAGTTCTTC. This chain links TRBV6-6 with TRBJ2-1; D gene uncertain. Germline CDR1 MNHNY, CDR2 SVGAGI (reference sequence). The V end lost 2 bases, the J end lost 8 bases, and 7 bases lay between the germline ends. The CDR3 runs 12 residues.